This T cell receptor beta chain stems from a study of shared clonotypes between healthy human individuals. Measured with immunoSEQ multiplex PCR; TCRdb has only the in-frame clones, and not every one. The profile shows roughly 1,100,000 clones, approximately 72% of them singletons. This clone has only one observation. Its target is not known. Study-level findings and limits: Genetic and exposure-history diversity was limited by the small donor number. Sample collection involved blood only; tissue repertoires are likely different. Read depth was anticipated to influence clonotype sharing among donors.

Material: memory CD4+ T cells sorted from blood. Described subset: CD45RA-negative fraction. This receptor was obtained from a man aged 18 to 30 in good health.

CDR3 residues: CASDLGLAGVPDTQYF. The CDR3 DNA sequence: TGCGCCAGCGATTTGGGACTAGCGGGGGTCCCAGATACGCAGTATTTT. The rearrangement joins TRBV10-1 to TRBJ2-3; TRBD2 aligns across 14 bases. Germline V gives CDR1 WNHNN, CDR2 SYGVQD (reference sequence). The V and J ends lost 8 bases and 4 bases, in that order; junction bases with no gene match: 8. This CDR3 contains 16 residues.